The clone carrying this T cell receptor beta chain was seen ten or more times. V lost 4 bases and J 0 bases, leaving 7 bases between the germline ends. Germline values: CDR1 SNHLY, CDR2 FYNNEI. This CDR3 region has 14 residues. The data originate from a study of human T cells and chemical hapten exposure. Indicated time point: pre-sensitization, week 0. Documented treatment: therapeutic diphenylcyclopropenone sensitization with weekly scalp DPC. TCRdb reprocessed the RACE reads via MiXCR and lists one record per CDR3 protein. This table holds tens of thousands of distinct CDR3 sequences, around 7% found once.

The receptor's source is a woman in her twenties or thirties with alopecia areata. Some clones in this sample may be carry-over from other donors' samples. Sample: whole blood, taken in connection with sensitization to the hapten diphenylcyclopropenone (DPC). The gene calls are TRBV2 and TRBJ1-3; the D gene is possibly TRBD1 (5 bases). CDR3 sequence (DNA): TGTGCCAGCAGTGCGACAGTCTCTGGAAACACCATATATTTT. Translated, it gives CASSATVSGNTIYF.